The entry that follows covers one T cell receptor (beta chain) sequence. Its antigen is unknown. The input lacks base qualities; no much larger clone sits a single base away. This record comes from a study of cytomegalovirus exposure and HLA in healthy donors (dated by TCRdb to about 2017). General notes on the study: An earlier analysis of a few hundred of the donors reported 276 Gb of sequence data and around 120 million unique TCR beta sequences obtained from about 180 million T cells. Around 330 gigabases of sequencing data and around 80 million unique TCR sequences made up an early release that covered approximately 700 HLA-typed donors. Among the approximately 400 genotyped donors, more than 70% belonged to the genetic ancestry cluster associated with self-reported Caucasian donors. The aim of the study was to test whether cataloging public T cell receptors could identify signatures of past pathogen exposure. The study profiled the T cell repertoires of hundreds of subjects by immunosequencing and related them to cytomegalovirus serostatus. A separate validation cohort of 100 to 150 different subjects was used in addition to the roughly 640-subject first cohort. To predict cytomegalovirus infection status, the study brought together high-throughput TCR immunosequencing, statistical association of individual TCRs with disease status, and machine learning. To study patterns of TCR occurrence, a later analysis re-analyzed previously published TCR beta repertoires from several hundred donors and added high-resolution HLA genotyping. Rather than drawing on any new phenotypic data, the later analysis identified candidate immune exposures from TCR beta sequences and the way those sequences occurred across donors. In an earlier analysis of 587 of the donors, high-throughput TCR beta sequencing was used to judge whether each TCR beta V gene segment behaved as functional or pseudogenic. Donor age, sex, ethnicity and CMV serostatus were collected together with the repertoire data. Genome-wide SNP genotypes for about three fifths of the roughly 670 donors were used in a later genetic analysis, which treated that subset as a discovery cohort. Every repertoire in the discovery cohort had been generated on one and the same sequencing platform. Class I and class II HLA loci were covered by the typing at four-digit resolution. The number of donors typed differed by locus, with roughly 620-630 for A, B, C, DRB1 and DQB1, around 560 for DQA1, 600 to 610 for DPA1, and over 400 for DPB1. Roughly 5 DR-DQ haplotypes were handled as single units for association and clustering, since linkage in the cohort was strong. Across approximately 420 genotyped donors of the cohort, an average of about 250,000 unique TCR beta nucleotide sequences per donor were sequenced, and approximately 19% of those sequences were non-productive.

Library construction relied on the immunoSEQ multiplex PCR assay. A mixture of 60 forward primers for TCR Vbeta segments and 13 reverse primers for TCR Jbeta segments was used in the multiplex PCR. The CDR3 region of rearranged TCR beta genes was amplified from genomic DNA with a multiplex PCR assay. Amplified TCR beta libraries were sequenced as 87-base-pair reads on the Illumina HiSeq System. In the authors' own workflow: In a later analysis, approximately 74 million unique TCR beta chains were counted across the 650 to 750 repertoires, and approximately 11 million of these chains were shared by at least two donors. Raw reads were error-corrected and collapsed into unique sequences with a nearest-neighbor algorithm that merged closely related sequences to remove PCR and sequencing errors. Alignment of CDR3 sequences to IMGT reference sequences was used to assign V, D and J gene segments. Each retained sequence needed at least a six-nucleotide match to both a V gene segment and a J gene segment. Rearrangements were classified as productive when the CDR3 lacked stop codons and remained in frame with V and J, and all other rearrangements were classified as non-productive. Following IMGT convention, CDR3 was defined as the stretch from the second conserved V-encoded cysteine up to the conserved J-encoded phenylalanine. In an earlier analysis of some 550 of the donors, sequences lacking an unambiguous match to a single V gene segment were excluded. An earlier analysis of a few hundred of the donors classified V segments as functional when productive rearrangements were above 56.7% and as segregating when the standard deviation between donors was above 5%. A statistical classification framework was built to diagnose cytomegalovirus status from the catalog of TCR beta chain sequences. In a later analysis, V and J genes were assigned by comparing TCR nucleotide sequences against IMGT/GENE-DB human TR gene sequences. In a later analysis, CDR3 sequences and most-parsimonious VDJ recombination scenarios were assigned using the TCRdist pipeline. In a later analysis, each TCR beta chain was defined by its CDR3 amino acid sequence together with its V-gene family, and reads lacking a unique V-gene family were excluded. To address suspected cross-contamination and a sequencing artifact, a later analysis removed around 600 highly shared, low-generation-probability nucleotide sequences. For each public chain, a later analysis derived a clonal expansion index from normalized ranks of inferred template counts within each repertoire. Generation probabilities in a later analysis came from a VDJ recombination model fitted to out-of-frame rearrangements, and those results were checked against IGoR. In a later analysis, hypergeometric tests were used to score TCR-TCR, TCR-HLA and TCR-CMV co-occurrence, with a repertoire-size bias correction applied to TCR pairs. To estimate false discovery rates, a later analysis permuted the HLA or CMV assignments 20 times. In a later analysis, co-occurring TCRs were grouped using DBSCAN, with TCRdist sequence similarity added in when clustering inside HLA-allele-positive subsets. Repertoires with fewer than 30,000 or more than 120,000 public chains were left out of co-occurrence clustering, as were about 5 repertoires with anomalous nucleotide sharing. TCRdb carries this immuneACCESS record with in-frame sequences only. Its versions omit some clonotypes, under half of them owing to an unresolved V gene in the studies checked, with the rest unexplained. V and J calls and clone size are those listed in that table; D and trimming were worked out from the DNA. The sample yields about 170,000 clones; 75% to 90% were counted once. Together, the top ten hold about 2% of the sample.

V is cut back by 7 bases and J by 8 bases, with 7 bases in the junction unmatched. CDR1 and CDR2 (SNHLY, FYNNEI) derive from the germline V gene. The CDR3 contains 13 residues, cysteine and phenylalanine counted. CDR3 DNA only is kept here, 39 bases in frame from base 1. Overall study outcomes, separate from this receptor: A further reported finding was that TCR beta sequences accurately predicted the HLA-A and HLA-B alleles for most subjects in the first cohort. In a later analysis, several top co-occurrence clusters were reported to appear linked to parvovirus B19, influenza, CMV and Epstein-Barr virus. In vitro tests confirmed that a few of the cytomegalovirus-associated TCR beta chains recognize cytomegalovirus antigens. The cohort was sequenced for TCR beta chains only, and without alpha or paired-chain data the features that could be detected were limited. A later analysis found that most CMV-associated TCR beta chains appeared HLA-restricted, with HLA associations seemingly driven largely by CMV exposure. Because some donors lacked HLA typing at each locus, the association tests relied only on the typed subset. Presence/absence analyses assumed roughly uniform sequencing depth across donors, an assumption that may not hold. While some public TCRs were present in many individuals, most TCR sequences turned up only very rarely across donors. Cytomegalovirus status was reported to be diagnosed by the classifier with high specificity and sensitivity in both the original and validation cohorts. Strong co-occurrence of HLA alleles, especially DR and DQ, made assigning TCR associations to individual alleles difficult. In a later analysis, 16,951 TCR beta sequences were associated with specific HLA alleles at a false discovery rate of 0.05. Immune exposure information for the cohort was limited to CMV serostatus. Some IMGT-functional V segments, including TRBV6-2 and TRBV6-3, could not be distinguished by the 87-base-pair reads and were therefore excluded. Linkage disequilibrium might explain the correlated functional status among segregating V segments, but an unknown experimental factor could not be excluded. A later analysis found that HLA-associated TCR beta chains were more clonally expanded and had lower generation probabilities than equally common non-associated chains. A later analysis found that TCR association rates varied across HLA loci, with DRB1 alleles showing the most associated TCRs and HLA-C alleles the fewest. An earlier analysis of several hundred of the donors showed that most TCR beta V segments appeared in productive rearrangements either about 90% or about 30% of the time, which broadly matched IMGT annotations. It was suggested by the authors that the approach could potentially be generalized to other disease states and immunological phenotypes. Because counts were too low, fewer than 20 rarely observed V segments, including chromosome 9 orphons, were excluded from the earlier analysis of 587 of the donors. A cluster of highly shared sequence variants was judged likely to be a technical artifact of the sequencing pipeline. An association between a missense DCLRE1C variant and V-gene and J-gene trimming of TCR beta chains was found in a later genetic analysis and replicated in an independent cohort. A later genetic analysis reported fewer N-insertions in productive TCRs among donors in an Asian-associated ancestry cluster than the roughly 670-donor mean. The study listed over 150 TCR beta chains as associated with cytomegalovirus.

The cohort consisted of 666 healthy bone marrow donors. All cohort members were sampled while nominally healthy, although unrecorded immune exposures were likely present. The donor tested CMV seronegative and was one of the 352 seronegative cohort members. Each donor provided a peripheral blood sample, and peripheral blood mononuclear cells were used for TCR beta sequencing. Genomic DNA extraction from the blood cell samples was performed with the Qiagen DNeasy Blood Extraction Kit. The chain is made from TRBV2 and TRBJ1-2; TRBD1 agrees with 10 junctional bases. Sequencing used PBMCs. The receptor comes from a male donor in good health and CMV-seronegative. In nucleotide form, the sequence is TGTGCCAGCACCGACAGGGGGCGCGGAGGCTACACCTTC. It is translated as CASTDRGRGGYTF.